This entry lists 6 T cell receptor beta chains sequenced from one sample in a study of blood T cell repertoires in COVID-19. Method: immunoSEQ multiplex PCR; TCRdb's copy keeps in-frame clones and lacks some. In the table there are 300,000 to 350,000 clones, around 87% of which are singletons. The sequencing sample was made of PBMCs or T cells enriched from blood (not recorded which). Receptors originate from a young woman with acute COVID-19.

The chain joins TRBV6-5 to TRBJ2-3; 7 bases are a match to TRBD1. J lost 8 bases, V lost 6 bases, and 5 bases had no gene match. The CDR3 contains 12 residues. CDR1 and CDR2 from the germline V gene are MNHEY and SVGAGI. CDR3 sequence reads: CASRQGDGTQYF. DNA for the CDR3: TGTGCCAGCAGGCAGGGGGACGGTACGCAGTATTTT.

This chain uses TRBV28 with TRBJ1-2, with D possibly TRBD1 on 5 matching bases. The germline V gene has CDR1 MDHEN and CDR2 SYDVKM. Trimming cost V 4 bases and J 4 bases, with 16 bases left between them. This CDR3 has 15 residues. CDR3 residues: CASSSPGRAGYGYTF. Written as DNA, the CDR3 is TGTGCCAGCAGTTCCCCAGGGAGAGCGGGCTATGGCTACACCTTC.

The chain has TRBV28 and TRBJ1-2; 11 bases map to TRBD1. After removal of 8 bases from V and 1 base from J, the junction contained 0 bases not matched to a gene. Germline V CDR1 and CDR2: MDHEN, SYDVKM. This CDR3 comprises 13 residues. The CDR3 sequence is CASGTGGNYGYTF. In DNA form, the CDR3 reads TGTGCCAGCGGGACAGGGGGTAACTATGGCTACACCTTC.

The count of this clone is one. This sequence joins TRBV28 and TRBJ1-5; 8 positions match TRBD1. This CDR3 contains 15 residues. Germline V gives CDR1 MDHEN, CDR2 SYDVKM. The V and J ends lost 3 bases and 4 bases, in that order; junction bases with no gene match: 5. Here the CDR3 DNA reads TGTGCCAGCAGTTTGTGGACAGGGACAAATCAGCCCCAGCATTTT. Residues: CASSLWTGTNQPQHF.

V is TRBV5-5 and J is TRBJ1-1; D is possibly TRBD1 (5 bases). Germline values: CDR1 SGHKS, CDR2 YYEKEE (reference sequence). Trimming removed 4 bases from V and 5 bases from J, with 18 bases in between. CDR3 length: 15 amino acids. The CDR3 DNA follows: TGTGCCAGCAGCCCCCGGGAAGGGAGGGGAACTGAAGCTTTCTTT. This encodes CASSPREGRGTEAFF. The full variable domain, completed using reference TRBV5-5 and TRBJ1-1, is DAGVTQSPTHLIKTRGQQVTLRCSPISGHKSVSWYQQVLGQGPQFIFQYYEKEERGRGNFPDRFSARQFPNYSSELNVNALLLGDSALYLCASSPREGRGTEAFFGQGTRLTVV.

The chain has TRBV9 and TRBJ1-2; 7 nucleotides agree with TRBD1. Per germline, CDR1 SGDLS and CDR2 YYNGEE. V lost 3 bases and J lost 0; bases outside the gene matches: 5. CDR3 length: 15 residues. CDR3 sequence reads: CASSALQGPNYGYTF. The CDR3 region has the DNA TGTGCCAGCAGCGCCCTACAGGGGCCTAACTATGGCTACACCTTC.